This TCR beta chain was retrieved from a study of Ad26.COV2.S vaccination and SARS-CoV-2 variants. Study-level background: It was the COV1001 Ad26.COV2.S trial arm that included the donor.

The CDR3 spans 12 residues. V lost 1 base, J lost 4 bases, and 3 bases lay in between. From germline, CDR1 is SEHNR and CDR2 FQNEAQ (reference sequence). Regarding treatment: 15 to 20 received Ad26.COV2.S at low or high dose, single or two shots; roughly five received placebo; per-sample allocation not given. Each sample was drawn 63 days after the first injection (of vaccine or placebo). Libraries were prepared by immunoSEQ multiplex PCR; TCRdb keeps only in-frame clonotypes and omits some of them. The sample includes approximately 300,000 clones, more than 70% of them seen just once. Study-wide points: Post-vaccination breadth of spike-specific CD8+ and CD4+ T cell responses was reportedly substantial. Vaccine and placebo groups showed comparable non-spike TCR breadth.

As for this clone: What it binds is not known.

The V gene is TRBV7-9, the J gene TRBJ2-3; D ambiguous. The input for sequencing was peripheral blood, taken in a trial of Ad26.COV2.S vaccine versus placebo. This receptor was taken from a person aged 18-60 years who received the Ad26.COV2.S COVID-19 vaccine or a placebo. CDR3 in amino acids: CASSLDADTQYF. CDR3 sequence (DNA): TGTGCCAGCAGCTTAGATGCAGATACGCAGTATTTT.